The 14 T cell receptor beta chains presented below share a single source sample, sequenced in a study of blood T cell repertoires in COVID-19 (dated by TCRdb to 2020 to 2022). Libraries were made using the immunoSEQ multiplex PCR assay. In TCRdb, the immuneACCESS table is reduced to in-frame sequences with V and J assigned. These tables do not hold every clone; where another copy was compared, an unresolved V gene accounts for under half, and the others remain unexplained. The sample profile shows 2,500 to 4,000 clones; 80% to 90% of them were found once. Less than 7.5% of the sample lies in the top ten. The specimen sequenced was peripheral blood. The receptor set was obtained from a human donor with active COVID-19. The donor label of this sample is uncertain.

This sequence joins TRBV6-5 and TRBJ2-3; 7 bases line up with TRBD2. Germline assignment: CDR1 MNHEY and CDR2 SVGAGI. The CDR3 totals 12 residues. Trimming cost V 4 bases and J 10 bases; bases outside gene matches: 5. CDR3 in DNA: TGTGCCAGCAGTTCCCTAGCGGTGCCGCAGTATTTT. Its protein is CASSSLAVPQYF.

The chain combines TRBV21-1 with TRBJ1-2; TRBD1, as called in the table, went unchecked against the DNA. TRBV21-1 is reported as a pseudogene. The CDR3 runs 17 residues. The CDR3 DNA is TGTGCCAGCAGCAAAGCGCTCCCGGAACAGGATATCTATGGCTACACCTTC. Translation gives CASSKALPEQDIYGYTF.

V gene TRBV28 combines with J gene TRBJ2-1, with TRBD2 matching 10 bases. Germline V gene lookup returns CDR1 MDHEN and CDR2 SYDVKM. With 6 bases clipped from V and 5 bases from J, the junction kept 13 bases outside the gene matches. The CDR3 covers 17 residues. The CDR3 DNA follows: TGTGCCAGCAGGTCCCACCCGGGACTAGCGAGGGACAATGAGCAGTTCTTC. Translating gives CASRSHPGLARDNEQFF.

The sample holds one count of this clone. This sequence joins TRBV29-1 and TRBJ1-5, with 7 positions matching TRBD1. This CDR3 comprises 13 residues. V was pared by 5 bases and J by 6 bases, with 7 bases of the junction left unmatched. Per the germline V gene, CDR1 is SQVTM and CDR2 is ANQGSEA. CDR3 loop: CSVTQGVGQPQHF. The CDR3 nucleotides read TGCAGCGTTACGCAGGGGGTGGGTCAGCCCCAGCATTTT.

The rearrangement uses TRBV28 and TRBJ2-1; 8 nucleotides agree with TRBD1. The germline V gene encodes CDR1 MDHEN and CDR2 SYDVKM. The CDR3 runs 16 residues. Trimming took 4 bases from V and 2 from J; bases not matched to a gene: 7. The CDR3: CASSSPDRVPYNEQFF. Written as DNA, the CDR3 is TGTGCCAGCAGTTCCCCGGACAGGGTCCCCTACAATGAGCAGTTCTTC.

The CDR3 is CASSWTGGSEKLFF. The CDR3 coding sequence is TGTGCCAGCAGCTGGACAGGGGGCTCTGAAAAACTGTTTTTT. The V and J genes are TRBV6-6 and TRBJ1-4; 11 bases map to TRBD1. CDR3 length: 14 amino acids. V was pared by 6 bases and J by 7 bases, with 4 bases of the junction left unmatched. Germline lookup yields CDR1 MNHNY and CDR2 SVGAGI (reference sequence).

The chain is built from TRBV18 and TRBJ2-7; TRBD2 aligns across 9 bases. The V and J ends lost 6 bases and 3 bases, in that order; junction bases with no gene match: 12. The CDR3 is 16 amino acids. Germline V gene lookup returns CDR1 KGHSH and CDR2 LQKENI. The CDR3 nucleotides are TGTGCCAGCTCGCCGACCGGGCGGGAGGGCATCTACGAGCAGTACGTC. This translates into CASSPTGREGIYEQYV.

The V and J genes are TRBV6-6 and TRBJ2-7; 10 bases fit TRBD2. This CDR3 is 14 amino acids long. V lost 6 bases, J lost 7 bases, and 9 bases stayed unmatched. Germline CDR1 MNHNY, CDR2 SVGAGI (reference sequence). The CDR3 DNA follows: TGTGCCAGCAGATCCGGGACTAGCGTGGTAGAGCAGTACTTC. It specifies CASRSGTSVVEQYF.

This rearrangement joins TRBV5-1 to TRBJ2-3; possibly TRBD2 for D (5 bases). Trimming pared 4 bases from V and 5 bases from J, leaving 8 bases between. This CDR3 is 12 amino acids long. Per germline, CDR1 SGHRS and CDR2 YFSETQ. CDR3 sequence reads: CASSLAGDTQYF. The CDR3 coding sequence is TGCGCCAGCAGCCTTGCGGGAGATACGCAGTATTTT.

The chain has TRBV30 and TRBJ2-2; TRBD1 matches 10 bases. The CDR3 spans 13 residues. Germline loops: CDR1 GTSNPN, CDR2 SVGIG (reference sequence). J lost 7 bases, V lost 6 bases, and 5 bases had no gene match. The CDR3 is CACGTGVGGELFF. The CDR3 DNA reads as TGTGCCTGTGGGACAGGGGTTGGCGGGGAGCTGTTTTTT.

This clone was picked up one time. The chain recombines TRBV21-1 with TRBJ2-7; the table's D call, TRBD2, was not checked against the DNA. TRBV21-1 is termed a pseudogene. The length of the CDR3 is 13 residues. CDR3 sequence (DNA): TGTGCCAGCAGCAAAGGGCGCGGCTACGAGCAGTACGTC. Its translation: CASSKGRGYEQYV.

This clone has a handful of counts. V gene TRBV6-5 combines with J gene TRBJ1-2, with D unclear. V was pared by 7 bases and J by 3 bases, with 18 bases between. The CDR3 length is 15 residues. Per the germline V gene, CDR1 is MNHEY and CDR2 is SVGAGI. CDR3 DNA sequence: TGTGCCAGCAATCAGAGGAACAGCGGGTACTATGGCTACACCTTC. This gives the protein CASNQRNSGYYGYTF.

The chain uses TRBV4-2 and TRBJ2-7; 10 bases match TRBD1. The CDR3 totals 20 residues. CDR1 and CDR2 from the germline V gene are LGHNA and YNFKEQ. The V gene end was trimmed by 3 bases and the J gene end by 6 bases; junction bases not matched to a gene: 23. The CDR3 region has the DNA TGTGCCAGCAGCCACACCCGGGACAGGGGACCGTCTACTCTTCCTCGCGAGCAGTACTTC. It is translated as CASSHTRDRGPSTLPREQYF.

The chain uses TRBV2 and TRBJ1-5; D is uncertain. CDR1 is SNHLY, CDR2 FYNNEI, per germline. The CDR3 is made up of 13 amino acids. V was trimmed by 8 bases and J by 9 bases, leaving 17 bases between them. CDR3 region: CASCPGKTRPQHF. CDR3 bases: TGTGCCAGCTGTCCGGGCAAAACTAGGCCCCAGCATTTT. Variable domain in full (rest from reference TRBV2 and TRBJ1-5): EPEVTQTPSHQVTQMGQEVILRCVPISNHLYFYWYRQILGQKVEFLVSFYNNEISEKSEIFDDQFSVERPDGSNFTLKIRSTKLEDSAMYFCASCPGKTRPQHFGDGTRLSIL.